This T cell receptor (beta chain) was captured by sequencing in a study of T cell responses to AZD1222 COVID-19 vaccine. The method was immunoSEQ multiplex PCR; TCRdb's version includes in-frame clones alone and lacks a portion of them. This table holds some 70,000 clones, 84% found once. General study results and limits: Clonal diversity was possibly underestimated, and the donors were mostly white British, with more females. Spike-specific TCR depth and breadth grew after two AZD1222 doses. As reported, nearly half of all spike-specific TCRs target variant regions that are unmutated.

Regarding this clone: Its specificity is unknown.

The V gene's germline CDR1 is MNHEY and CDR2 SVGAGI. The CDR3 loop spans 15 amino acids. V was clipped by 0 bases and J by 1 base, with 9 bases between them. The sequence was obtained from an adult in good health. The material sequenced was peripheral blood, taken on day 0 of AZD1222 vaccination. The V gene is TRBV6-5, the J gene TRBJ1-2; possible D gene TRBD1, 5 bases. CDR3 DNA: TGTGCCAGCAGTTACTCTGGGGGACTTAACTATGGCTACACCTTC. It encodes CASSYSGGLNYGYTF.